A single sample gave rise to the 27 T cell receptor beta chains below, sequenced in a study of beta chain features in type 1 diabetes. Expressed TCRB transcripts were sequenced because the entire RNA isolate underwent reverse transcription. Data came from immunoSEQ multiplex PCR; TCRdb stores just in-frame clones and leaves some out. The table records 600,000 or so clones, about an eighth of them present only once. Study-level results: TCRB CDR3s from Type 1 diabetes patients were moderately but significantly shorter in all four CD4+ subsets.

No cognate antigen is known for these TCRs. The sequenced sample was naive CD4+ T cells from blood. The receptors here all came from a man aged 25-45 years with type 1 diabetes.

CDR3 loop: CASSLFETQYF. The CDR3 region has the DNA TGTGCCAGCAGCTTATTCGAGACCCAGTACTTC. The rearrangement uses TRBV7-8 and TRBJ2-5; D not resolved. The CDR3 is 11 amino acids. Germline-derived CDR1 and CDR2 are SGHVS and FQNEAQ. The ends were cut back, 2 bases at V and 5 bases at J, with 3 bases in the middle.

The chain recombines TRBV4-3 with TRBJ1-3, with unresolved D. Trimming stripped 4 bases from V and 0 bases from J, with 4 bases between. CDR1 is LGHNA and CDR2 is YSLEER in the germline V gene. CDR3 length: 13 residues. The CDR3 spells CASSRNSGNTIYF. CDR3 in DNA: TGCGCCAGCAGCCGCAACTCTGGAAACACCATATATTTT.

The chain couples TRBV2 to TRBJ2-1; maybe TRBD2 (6 bases). Germline CDR1 reads SNHLY; CDR2 reads FYNNEI. Trimming took off 1 base at V and 14 bases at J, with 27 bases between the two ends. The CDR3 has 17 residues. In DNA form, the CDR3 reads TGTGCCAGCAGTGAAGAATCATTGGGGCGGGATCCTACCCAAGAGTTCTTC. It yields the protein CASSEESLGRDPTQEFF.

This clone occurred a few times. This chain uses TRBV6-1 with TRBJ2-7; TRBD1 matches at 12 bases. J lost 5 bases, V lost 1 base, and 3 bases had no gene match. The CDR3 spans 15 residues. Germline V gene lookup returns CDR1 MNHNS and CDR2 SASEGT. CDR3 protein: CASSEGGTGGHEQYF. Written as DNA, the CDR3 is TGTGCCAGCAGTGAAGGTGGGACAGGGGGCCACGAGCAGTACTTC.

The chain combines TRBV2 with TRBJ1-4; D gene ambiguous. This CDR3 is 14 amino acids long. Germline V gene data show CDR1 as SNHLY and CDR2 as FYNNEI. Trimming took off 2 bases at V and 7 bases at J, with 11 bases between the two ends. The CDR3 reads CASSEIQVREKLFF. The CDR3 DNA reads TGTGCCAGCAGTGAAATCCAAGTTCGTGAAAAACTGTTTTTT.

With regard to this clone: Different DNA sequences within this sample yield the same CDR3. The chain uses TRBV7-9 and TRBJ1-3; a weak D match, TRBD1 (5 bases). The CDR3 length is 13 residues. Germline loops: CDR1 SEHNR, CDR2 FQNEAQ (reference sequence). Deletions cut 3 bases from V and 4 bases from J, with 7 bases between. The CDR3 coding sequence is TGTGCCAGCAGCTTGGGGCAGGGAAACACCATATATTTT. Protein product: CASSLGQGNTIYF.

The gene calls are TRBV4-2 and TRBJ2-6; D may be TRBD1 or TRBD2 (5 bases each). This CDR3 has 18 amino acids. Trimming pared 4 bases from V and 0 bases from J, leaving 16 bases between. Looked up from germline, CDR1 is LGHNA and CDR2 is YNFKEQ. The DNA for the CDR3 is TGTGCCAGCAGCCTAAGTCCGGGGACGCCCTCTGGGGCCAACGTCCTGACTTTC. Translation gives CASSLSPGTPSGANVLTF.

This clone was counted a few times. Here the CDR3 DNA reads TGTGCCAGCAGTTTATCAGTCGCCAGGGTCAAGGATTCACCCCTCCACTTT. Encoded protein: CASSLSVARVKDSPLHF. The chain employs TRBV27 and TRBJ1-6; tentative D call: TRBD1 (5 bases). Germline CDR1 reads MNHEY; CDR2 reads SMNVEV (reference sequence). This CDR3 has 17 residues. V was pared by 0 bases and J by 8 bases, with 17 bases between.

This chain joins TRBV30 and TRBJ1-3, with D perhaps matching TRBD1 (6 bases). The CDR3 contains 15 residues. With 5 bases removed from V and 4 bases from J, the gap between germline ends came to 18 bases. Germline V gene data show CDR1 as GTSNPN and CDR2 as SVGIG (reference sequence). This CDR3 reads CAWGSFGGPGNTIYF. The CDR3 region has the DNA TGTGCCTGGGGCTCGTTCGGGGGGCCGGGAAACACCATATATTTT.

The table lists this clone with a few counts. The chain employs TRBV29-1 and TRBJ1-4; TRBD1 might be the D (5 bases). V was shortened by 0 bases and J by 7 bases, with 9 bases between the two germline ends. The CDR3 is made up of 13 amino acids. Per the germline V gene, CDR1 is SQVTM and CDR2 is ANQGSEA. CDR3 sequence (DNA): TGCAGCGTTGAAGATCAGGGTAGTGAAAAACTGTTTTTT. Its translation is CSVEDQGSEKLFF.

The chain recombines TRBV4-1 with TRBJ1-4; D remains unclear. Germline loops: CDR1 MGHRA, CDR2 YSYEKL. The length of the CDR3 is 14 residues. Trimming stripped 4 bases from V and 5 bases from J, with 11 bases between. CDR3 region: CASSRLEQNEKLFF. The CDR3, as DNA: TGCGCCAGCAGCCGTCTGGAGCAGAATGAAAAACTGTTTTTT.

This clone has more than one count but fewer than ten. This chain connects TRBV28 to TRBJ2-7; D gene uncertain. This CDR3 comprises 15 residues. From germline, CDR1 is MDHEN and CDR2 SYDVKM. Trimming took off 3 bases at V and 0 bases at J, with 12 bases between the two ends. In nucleotides, the CDR3 is TGTGCCAGCAGTTTTCCGGCGGACCTCTCCTACGAGCAGTACTTC. It translates to CASSFPADLSYEQYF.

The rearrangement uses TRBV14 and TRBJ1-6; D is ambiguous. The V end was cut by 3 bases, the J end by 9 bases, with 6 bases between. Looked up from germline, CDR1 is SGHDN and CDR2 is FVKESK. This CDR3 comprises 12 residues. CDR3 sequence: CASSQGRSPLHF. The CDR3 region has the DNA TGTGCCAGCAGCCAGGGTCGTTCACCCCTCCACTTT.

The rearrangement uses TRBV2 and TRBJ2-3; TRBD2 matches 10 bases. The CDR3 contains 15 residues. The trim removed 2 bases at V and 6 bases at J, leaving 5 bases unmatched. Germline V gene lookup returns CDR1 SNHLY and CDR2 FYNNEI. The CDR3 reads CASSETSGVPDTQYF. CDR3 in DNA: TGTGCCAGCAGTGAAACTAGCGGGGTCCCCGATACGCAGTATTTT.

The CDR3 nucleotides read TGCAGCGTTGGACTAGCTGGGGAGACCCAGTACTTC. It codes for CSVGLAGETQYF. This rearrangement joins TRBV29-1 to TRBJ2-5, with TRBD2 identical over 7 bases. There are 12 residues in the CDR3. Germline CDR1 and CDR2: SQVTM and ANQGSEA. After removal of 4 bases from V and 5 bases from J, the junction contained 4 bases not matched to a gene.

This clone appeared a few times. The rearrangement links TRBV28 to TRBJ2-1, with 9 nucleotides matching TRBD1. The CDR3 length is 13 residues. Looked up from germline, CDR1 is MDHEN and CDR2 is SYDVKM. V was clipped by 6 bases and J by 10 bases; unmatched bases: 7. CDR3 sequence: CASREQGAGEQFF. CDR3 DNA: TGTGCCAGCAGGGAACAGGGGGCAGGGGAGCAGTTCTTC.

This chain links TRBV14 with TRBJ1-2, with D uncertain. The germline CDR1 and CDR2 sequences are SGHDN and FVKESK. Trimming cost V 5 bases and J 3 bases, with 7 bases left between them. The CDR3 contains 12 residues. This CDR3 reads CASSYRYYGYTF. The CDR3 bases are TGTGCCAGCAGCTACCGTTACTATGGCTACACCTTC.

The chain has TRBV11-3 and TRBJ2-7; no clear D gene. The CDR3 is made up of 14 amino acids. Trimming stripped 2 bases from V and 5 bases from J, with 13 bases between. The germline V gene has CDR1 SGHNT and CDR2 YENEEA. This chain's CDR3 is CASSLPNAAHEQYF. The CDR3 nucleotides read TGTGCCAGCAGCTTACCTAACGCCGCTCACGAGCAGTACTTC.

The V and J genes are TRBV5-6 and TRBJ1-5; 7 bases line up with TRBD1. The CDR3 consists of 15 residues. V lost 5 bases, J lost 4 bases, and 9 bases stayed unmatched. CDR1 SGHDT and CDR2 YYEEEE come from the germline V gene. CDR3: CASSSSGTENQPQHF. Written as DNA, the CDR3 is TGTGCCAGCAGTTCGTCCGGGACAGAGAATCAGCCCCAGCATTTT.

The chain's CDR3 is CASSVTTGNDEQFF. CDR3 nucleotide sequence: TGTGCCAGCAGCGTTACGACAGGGAACGATGAGCAGTTCTTC. This chain links TRBV9 with TRBJ2-1, with 7 bases lining up with TRBD1. The CDR3 contains 14 residues. V trimming: 2 bases; J trimming: 8 bases; junction bases outside the gene matches: 7. CDR1 and CDR2 (germline): SGDLS, YYNGEE.

The chain employs TRBV5-4 and TRBJ2-5; D is unclear. The CDR3 loop spans 13 amino acids. Trimming took 0 bases from V and 0 from J, leaving 3 bases between them. Germline CDR1 SGHNT, CDR2 YYREEE (reference sequence). CDR3 coding DNA: TGTGCCAGCAGCTTGGGGTACCAAGAGACCCAGTACTTC. Amino acid sequence: CASSLGYQETQYF.

This clone was seen only once. This chain links TRBV7-9 with TRBJ2-1; TRBD2 might be the D (5 bases). Trimming cost V 4 bases and J 8 bases, with 18 bases left between them. This CDR3 comprises 15 residues. Per the germline V gene, CDR1 is SEHNR and CDR2 is FQNEAQ (reference sequence). For the CDR3, the DNA is TGTGCCAGCAGCTCGGACCCGGGAAGAGGACATGAGCAGTTCTTC. Encoded protein: CASSSDPGRGHEQFF.

The chain recombines TRBV13 with TRBJ2-1; D might be TRBD2 (6 bases). CDR3 length: 17 residues. Deletions cut 2 bases from V and 8 bases from J, with 22 bases between. Germline V gene lookup returns CDR1 PRHDT and CDR2 FYEKMQ (reference sequence). The CDR3 loop reads CASSLTAGRIARDEQFF. Here the CDR3 DNA reads TGTGCCAGCAGCTTAACCGCGGGACGGATAGCCCGGGATGAGCAGTTCTTC.

This clone occurred a few times. This sequence joins TRBV9 and TRBJ2-6; TRBD1 might be the D (6 bases). The CDR3 extends over 16 amino acids. Germline V gives CDR1 SGDLS, CDR2 YYNGEE. Trimming left V 3 bases short and J 3 bases short, with 13 bases between. CDR3 in DNA: TGTGCCAGCAGCGCGACACAGGGCCATGGGGCCAACGTCCTGACTTTC. Translating it yields CASSATQGHGANVLTF.

The chain couples TRBV7-8 to TRBJ1-1; the match to TRBD1 covers 7 bases. The CDR3 covers 15 residues. V lost 2 bases and J lost 5; bases outside the gene matches: 8. The V gene's germline CDR1 is SGHVS and CDR2 FQNEAQ. Written as DNA, the CDR3 is TGTGCCAGCAGCTTAAGAGGGGGCGCCGGTACTGAAGCTTTCTTT. Its protein is CASSLRGGAGTEAFF.

This clone has more than one count but fewer than ten. V usage is TRBV29-1 and J usage is TRBJ1-1; perhaps TRBD1 as D (5 bases). The CDR3 extends over 13 amino acids. V lost 2 bases, J lost 5 bases, and 12 bases lay in between. CDR1 is SQVTM, CDR2 ANQGSEA, per germline. CDR3 sequence reads: CSVEKGRLTEAFF. CDR3 sequence (DNA): TGCAGCGTTGAAAAGGGGCGTTTGACTGAAGCTTTCTTT.

This clone was counted a few times. The chain combines TRBV28 with TRBJ1-2; 9 nucleotides agree with TRBD1. The CDR3 runs 14 residues. V was clipped by 5 bases and J by 6 bases; unmatched bases: 7. CDR1 MDHEN and CDR2 SYDVKM come from the germline V gene. CDR3: CASSVVQGAHGYTF. CDR3 DNA: TGTGCCAGCAGTGTCGTACAGGGGGCCCATGGCTACACCTTC.